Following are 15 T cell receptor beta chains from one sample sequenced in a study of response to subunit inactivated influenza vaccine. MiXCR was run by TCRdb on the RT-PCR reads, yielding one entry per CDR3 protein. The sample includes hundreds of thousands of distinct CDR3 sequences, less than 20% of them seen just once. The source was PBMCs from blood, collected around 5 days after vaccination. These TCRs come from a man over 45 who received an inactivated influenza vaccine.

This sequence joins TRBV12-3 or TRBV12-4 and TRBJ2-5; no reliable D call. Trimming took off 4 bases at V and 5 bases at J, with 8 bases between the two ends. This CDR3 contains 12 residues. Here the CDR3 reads CASSSMRETQYF. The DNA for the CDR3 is TGTGCCAGCAGTTCCATGCGGGAGACCCAGTACTTC.

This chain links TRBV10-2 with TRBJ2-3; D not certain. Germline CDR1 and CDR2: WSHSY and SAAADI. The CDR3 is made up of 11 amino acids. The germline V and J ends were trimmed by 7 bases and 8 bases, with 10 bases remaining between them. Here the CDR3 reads CASTYRTTQYF. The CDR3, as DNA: TGCGCCAGCACCTACCGTACTACGCAGTATTTT.

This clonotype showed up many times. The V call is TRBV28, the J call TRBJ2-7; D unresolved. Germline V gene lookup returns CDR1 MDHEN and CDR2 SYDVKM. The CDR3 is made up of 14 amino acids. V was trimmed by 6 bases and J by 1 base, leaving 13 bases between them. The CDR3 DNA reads TGTGCCAGCAGGTATAGGGCGCCTTCCTACGAGCAGTACTTC. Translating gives CASRYRAPSYEQYF.

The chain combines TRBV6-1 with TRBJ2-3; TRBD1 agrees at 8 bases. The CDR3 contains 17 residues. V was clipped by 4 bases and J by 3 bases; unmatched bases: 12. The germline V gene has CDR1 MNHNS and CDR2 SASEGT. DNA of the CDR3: TGTGCCAGCAGTGGATCAGGGGGCGCATTCGGGACAGATACGCAGTATTTT. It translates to CASSGSGGAFGTDTQYF.

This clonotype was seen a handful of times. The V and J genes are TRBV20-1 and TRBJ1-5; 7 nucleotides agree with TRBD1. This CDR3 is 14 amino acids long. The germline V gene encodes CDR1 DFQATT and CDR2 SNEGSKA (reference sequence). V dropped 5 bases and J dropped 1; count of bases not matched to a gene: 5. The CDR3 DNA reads TGCAGTGCTGACAGGGCCAGGAGCAATCAGCCCCAGCATTTT. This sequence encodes CSADRARSNQPQHF.

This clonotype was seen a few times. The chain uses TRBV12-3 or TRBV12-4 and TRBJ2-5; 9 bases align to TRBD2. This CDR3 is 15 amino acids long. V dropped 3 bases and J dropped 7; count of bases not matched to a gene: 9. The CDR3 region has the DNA TGTGCCAGCAGTTTCGTATCCGGCGGGAGGGTGACCCAGTACTTC. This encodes CASSFVSGGRVTQYF.

The CDR3 loop reads CASSPTPTSRYEQYF. CDR3 nucleotides: TGCGCCAGCAGCCCGACCCCGACTAGCCGGTACGAGCAGTACTTC. The gene calls are TRBV5-1 and TRBJ2-7, with TRBD2 matching 7 bases. Germline V lookup: CDR1 SGHRS, CDR2 YFSETQ. The CDR3 covers 15 residues. V shed 4 bases, J shed 4 bases, and the junction held 11 bases outside the gene matches.

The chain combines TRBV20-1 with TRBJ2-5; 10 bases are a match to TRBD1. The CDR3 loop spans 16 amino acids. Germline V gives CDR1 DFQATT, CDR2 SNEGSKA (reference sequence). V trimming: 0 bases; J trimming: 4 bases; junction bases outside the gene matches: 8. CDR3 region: CSARDRQGAALETQYF. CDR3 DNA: TGCAGTGCTAGAGACAGACAGGGGGCTGCTTTAGAGACCCAGTACTTC.

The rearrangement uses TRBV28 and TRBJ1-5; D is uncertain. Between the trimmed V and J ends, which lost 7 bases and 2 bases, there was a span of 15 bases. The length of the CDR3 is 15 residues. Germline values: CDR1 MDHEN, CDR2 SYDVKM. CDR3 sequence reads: CASKKPVRGNQPQHF. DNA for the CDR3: TGTGCCAGCAAGAAGCCGGTACGAGGCAATCAGCCCCAGCATTTT.

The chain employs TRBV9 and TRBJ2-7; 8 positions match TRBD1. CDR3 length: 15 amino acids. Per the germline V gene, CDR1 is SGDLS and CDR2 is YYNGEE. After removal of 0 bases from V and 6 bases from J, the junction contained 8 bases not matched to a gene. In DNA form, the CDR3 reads TGTGCCAGCAGCGTAGACTCTCAGGGGGCGTCCGAGCAGTACTTC. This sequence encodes CASSVDSQGASEQYF.

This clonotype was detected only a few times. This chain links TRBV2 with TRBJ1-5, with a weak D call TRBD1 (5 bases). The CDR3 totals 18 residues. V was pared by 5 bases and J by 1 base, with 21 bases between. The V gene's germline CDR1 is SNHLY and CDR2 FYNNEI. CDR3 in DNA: TGTGCCAGCAGTAATGGGTCGCCAGGGTTCGTGAGCAATCAGCCCCAGCATTTT. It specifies CASSNGSPGFVSNQPQHF.

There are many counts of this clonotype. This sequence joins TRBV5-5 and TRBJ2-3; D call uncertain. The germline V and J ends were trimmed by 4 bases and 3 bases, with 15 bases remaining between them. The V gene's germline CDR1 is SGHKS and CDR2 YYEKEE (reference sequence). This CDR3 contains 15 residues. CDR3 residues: CASSISVVETDTQYF. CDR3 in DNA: TGTGCCAGCAGCATCAGCGTGGTCGAGACAGATACGCAGTATTTT.

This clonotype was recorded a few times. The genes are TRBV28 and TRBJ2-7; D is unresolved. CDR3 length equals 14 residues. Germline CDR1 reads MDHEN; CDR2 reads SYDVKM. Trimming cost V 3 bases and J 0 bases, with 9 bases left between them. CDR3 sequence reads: CASSFNGLSYEQYF. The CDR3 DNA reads TGTGCCAGCAGTTTTAACGGCCTCTCCTACGAGCAGTACTTC.

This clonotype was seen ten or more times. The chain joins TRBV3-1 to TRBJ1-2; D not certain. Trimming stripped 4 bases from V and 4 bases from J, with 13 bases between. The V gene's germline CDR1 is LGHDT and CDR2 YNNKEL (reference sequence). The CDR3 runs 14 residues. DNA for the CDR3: TGTGCCAGCAGCCTGGGAAGGGAGGGCTATGGCTACACCTTC. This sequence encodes CASSLGREGYGYTF.

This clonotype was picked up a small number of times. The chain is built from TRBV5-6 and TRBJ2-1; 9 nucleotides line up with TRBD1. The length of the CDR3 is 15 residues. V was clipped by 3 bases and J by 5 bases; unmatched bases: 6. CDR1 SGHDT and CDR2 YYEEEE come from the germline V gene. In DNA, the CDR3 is TGTGCCAGCAGCTCACCGGGACAGGGACACAATGAGCAGTTCTTC. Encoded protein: CASSSPGQGHNEQFF. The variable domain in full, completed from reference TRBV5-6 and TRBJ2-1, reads DAGVTQSPTHLIKTRGQQVTLRCSPKSGHDTVSWYQQALGQGPQFIFQYYEEEERQRGNFPDRFSGHQFPNYSSELNVNALLLGDSALYLCASSSPGQGHNEQFFGPGTRLTVL.